A single sample is the source of the 21 T cell receptor beta chains below, sequenced in a study of T cells in Graves' hyperthyroidism and ophthalmopathy. RNA transcripts provided the source from which TCR beta CDR3 regions were amplified. HTBI primers were the set used in a first-round RT-PCR of the TCR CDR3. In TCRdb, the multiplex PCR reads were re-called with MiXCR into one record per CDR3 protein. The data contain about 690,000 distinct CDR3 sequences, 17% of them singletons. Sample: blood. These receptors originate from a man between 45 and 60 years old with Graves' hyperthyroidism.

A word on this clonotype: At one end, the junction sequence differs from germline, possibly due to a read error. V is TRBV2 and J is TRBJ1-4; 7 nucleotides align to TRBD1. The CDR3 is 16 amino acids. Germline V lookup: CDR1 SNHLY, CDR2 FYNNEI. The CDR3 sequence: CAGSGTALGENEKLFF. CDR3 bases: TGTGCCGGCAGTGGGACAGCTCTGGGGGAAAATGAAAAACTGTTTTTT.

The V and J genes are TRBV12-3 or TRBV12-4 and TRBJ2-1, with unresolved D. The CDR3 length is 11 residues. Trimming left V 6 bases short and J 8 bases short, with 8 bases between. The CDR3 sequence is CASSRSDEQFF. CDR3 coding DNA: TGTGCCAGCAGCCGCTCGGATGAGCAGTTCTTC.

This rearrangement joins TRBV11-2 to TRBJ2-7; a possible D gene is TRBD1 (7 bases). Germline loops: CDR1 SGHAT, CDR2 FQNNGV. The CDR3 totals 16 residues. Trimming pared 6 bases from V and 3 bases from J, leaving 21 bases between. The CDR3 region is CASSHTGAGHNYEQYF. The CDR3 bases are TGTGCCAGCAGTCATACAGGGGCGGGACACAACTACGAGCAGTACTTC.

At least ten counts were recorded for this clonotype. V usage is TRBV5-1 and J usage is TRBJ2-7; no definite D call. V was cut by 0 bases and J by 0 bases, with 7 bases left in between. The CDR3 loop spans 14 amino acids. Germline CDR1 SGHRS, CDR2 YFSETQ. CDR3 nucleotide sequence: TGCGCCAGCAGCTTGGTATACCCCTCCTACGAGCAGTACTTC. Protein product: CASSLVYPSYEQYF.

The sample holds a few counts of this clonotype. The chain employs TRBV29-1 and TRBJ2-7; 8 bases match TRBD1. The CDR3 has 13 amino acids. V lost 2 bases, J lost 3 bases, and 3 bases stayed unmatched. Per the germline V gene, CDR1 is SQVTM and CDR2 is ANQGSEA. The CDR3 loop reads CSVERQGFYEQYF. The CDR3 DNA is TGCAGCGTTGAAAGACAGGGGTTCTACGAGCAGTACTTC.

Many counts were recorded for this clonotype. This chain uses TRBV5-4 with TRBJ2-3; 8 bases are a match to TRBD1. Germline loops: CDR1 SGHNT, CDR2 YYREEE (reference sequence). With V trimmed by 2 bases and J by 2 bases, 7 bases remained unmatched. The CDR3 covers 16 residues. CDR3 amino acids: CASSFLGQGSTDTQYF. The CDR3 nucleotides read TGTGCCAGCAGCTTTCTAGGACAGGGATCCACAGATACGCAGTATTTT.

This clonotype was seen more than once but under ten times. J is TRBJ2-1 and V is TRBV6-5; the D gene is possibly TRBD2 (5 bases). Germline V lookup: CDR1 MNHEY, CDR2 SVGAGI. This CDR3 has 13 residues. Trimming took 1 base from V and 7 from J, leaving 8 bases between them. DNA for the CDR3: TGTGCCAGCAGTTACTTATCGGGGAATGAGCAGTTCTTC. Translating gives CASSYLSGNEQFF.

This clonotype was seen at least ten times. This chain uses TRBV10-3 with TRBJ2-7; 8 bases are a match to TRBD2. J lost 3 bases, V lost 3 bases, and 10 bases had no gene match. The CDR3 covers 16 residues. Germline V CDR1 and CDR2: ENHRY, SYGVKD. In DNA form, the CDR3 reads TGTGCCATCAGTGACCCCGGGGGGGGCACGGGCTACGAGCAGTACTTC. Residues: CAISDPGGGTGYEQYF.

This clonotype was seen more than once but under ten times. The J gene is TRBJ2-1, the V gene TRBV6-1; 10 positions match TRBD2. This CDR3 spans 16 amino acids. Germline V CDR1 and CDR2: MNHNS, SASEGT. Losses at the gene ends were 6 bases for V and 0 bases for J; bases not matched to a gene: 5. CDR3 amino acids: CASRQAGGPSYNEQFF. In DNA, the CDR3 is TGTGCCAGCAGACAAGCGGGAGGGCCCTCCTACAATGAGCAGTTCTTC.

This clonotype was recorded at least ten times. This sequence joins TRBV14 and TRBJ2-1, with D uncertain. This CDR3 has 16 residues. V gave up 4 bases and J gave up 4 bases, with 17 bases separating them. The germline V gene has CDR1 SGHDN and CDR2 FVKESK. CDR3 coding DNA: TGTGCCAGCAGCCTTCGAGGCGGCTTTTTTTACAATGAGCAGTTCTTC. As protein: CASSLRGGFFYNEQFF.

This sequence joins TRBV6-1 and TRBJ1-5; a possible D gene is TRBD1 (5 bases). With 9 bases removed from V and 1 base from J, the gap between germline ends came to 25 bases. This CDR3 has 18 amino acids. Germline CDR1 reads MNHNS; CDR2 reads SASEGT. The CDR3 protein is CARGEPTRGLSSNQPQHF. The CDR3 DNA follows: TGTGCCAGGGGGGAACCCACACGGGGCTTATCGAGCAATCAGCCCCAGCATTTT.

The table lists this clonotype with many counts. V gene TRBV28 combines with J gene TRBJ1-4, with D uncertain. CDR3 length: 13 amino acids. Germline assignment: CDR1 MDHEN and CDR2 SYDVKM. V shed 3 bases and J shed 6 bases, with 8 bases lying between them. CDR3 region: CASSFQSYEKLFF. Written as DNA, the CDR3 is TGTGCCAGCAGTTTCCAGAGTTATGAAAAACTGTTTTTT.

There are many counts of this clonotype. As DNA, the CDR3 is TGTGCCAGCAACTCCCACCAGAATGAGCAGTTCTTC. As protein: CASNSHQNEQFF. This sequence joins TRBV12-3 or TRBV12-4 and TRBJ2-1; D unresolved. The CDR3 has 12 amino acids. V shed 7 bases and J shed 7 bases, with 11 bases lying between them.

This clonotype was counted many times. As DNA, the CDR3 is TGTGCCACACAAACAGGGGCCACTGAAGCTTTCTTT. Amino acids: CATQTGATEAFF. This chain joins TRBV5-8 and TRBJ1-1, with 7 bases that match TRBD1. The CDR3 has 12 amino acids. V shed 9 bases and J 4 bases; nucleotides not matched to a gene: 6. Germline assignment: CDR1 SGHTS and CDR2 YDEGEE.

V usage is TRBV10-3 and J usage is TRBJ2-1; D unresolved. Trimming pared 4 bases from V and 8 bases from J, leaving 12 bases between. The germline V gene encodes CDR1 ENHRY and CDR2 SYGVKD. The CDR3 loop spans 13 amino acids. The CDR3 protein is CAISGAVPDEQFF. CDR3 DNA: TGTGCCATCAGTGGGGCCGTTCCCGATGAGCAGTTCTTC.

The chain uses TRBV20-1 and TRBJ1-1, with D possibly being TRBD1 (6 bases). Per the germline V gene, CDR1 is DFQATT and CDR2 is SNEGSKA (reference sequence). CDR3 size: 13 residues. Trimming shortened V by 4 bases and J by 0 bases, and 9 bases separated the two germline ends. Here the CDR3 reads CSAKEGVNTEAFF. The CDR3 nucleotides are TGCAGTGCTAAGGAGGGGGTGAACACTGAAGCTTTCTTT.

This clonotype has at least ten counts. This rearrangement joins TRBV12-3 or TRBV12-4 to TRBJ1-2; D not resolved. Trimming pared 3 bases from V and 4 bases from J, leaving 12 bases between. The CDR3 extends over 14 amino acids. The CDR3 nucleotides are TGTGCCAGCAGTTTGTCCCCCGAAGCCTATGGCTACACCTTC. Protein product: CASSLSPEAYGYTF.

The J gene is TRBJ2-6, the V gene TRBV12-3 or TRBV12-4; a possible D gene is TRBD2 (6 bases). V shed 8 bases and J shed 4 bases, with 15 bases lying between them. CDR3 size: 15 residues. CDR3 coding DNA: TGTGCCAGCTGTATGGGGGGTCCCGGGGCCAACGTCCTGACTTTC. Translation gives CASCMGGPGANVLTF.

This clonotype was counted ten times or more. The chain is built from TRBV18 and TRBJ2-1, with 9 bases identical to TRBD2. This CDR3 region has 16 residues. CDR1 KGHSH and CDR2 LQKENI come from the germline V gene. J lost 6 bases, V lost 4 bases, and 10 bases had no gene match. This CDR3 reads CASSLIGLAGINEQFF. The CDR3 bases are TGTGCCAGCTCACTGATAGGGCTAGCGGGGATCAATGAGCAGTTCTTC.

The sample holds many counts of this clonotype. J is TRBJ2-5 and V is TRBV2; D not certain. Germline CDR1 SNHLY, CDR2 FYNNEI. Trimming pared 2 bases from V and 5 bases from J, leaving 12 bases between. The CDR3 runs to 14 residues. CDR3 sequence reads: CASSENSLGETQYF. In nucleotides, the CDR3 is TGTGCCAGCAGTGAAAACAGCCTTGGGGAGACCCAGTACTTC.

Ten or more counts support this clonotype. This sequence joins TRBV27 and TRBJ2-1; D is perhaps TRBD2 (6 bases). This CDR3 is built from 16 residues. V was trimmed by 3 bases and J by 7 bases, leaving 19 bases between them. In germline, CDR1 is MNHEY, CDR2 SMNVEV (reference sequence). As DNA, the CDR3 is TGTGCCAGCAGTTTCCCCCAGGCGGGAATTTGTAATGAGCAGTTCTTC. It encodes CASSFPQAGICNEQFF.